This TCR beta chain is drawn from a study of blood T cell repertoires in COVID-19. Assay: immunoSEQ multiplex PCR; the TCRdb copy retains only in-frame clones and omits some. The repertoire holds approximately 170,000 clones, with 79% as singletons. After removal of 0 bases from V and 12 bases from J, the junction contained 5 bases not matched to a gene. Germline-derived CDR1 and CDR2 are MNHEY and SVGAGI. The CDR3 length is 13 residues. This chain connects TRBV6-5 to TRBJ2-1; 7 nucleotides align to TRBD1. What was sequenced was PBMCs or T cells enriched from blood (not recorded which). This sequence was found in a woman in her 70s in a cohort exposed to, infected with or recovered from COVID-19 (not recorded which). The CDR3 loop reads CASSYSGDRAQFF. CDR3 DNA sequence: TGTGCCAGCAGTTACTCTGGAGACAGGGCGCAGTTCTTC.